The T cell receptor (beta chain) described here comes from a study of blood T cell repertoires in COVID-19. Background on the study: In each case, the material was cDNA or gDNA derived from T cells, B-cell-depleted T cells, or PBMCs.

In the authors' methods: It was from reference gene primer amplification that nucleated cell counts were estimated. Produced via immunoSEQ multiplex PCR; TCRdb's table is partial and in-frame only. V, J and clone size were drawn from that table, and D and trimming were deduced from the DNA. The table records some 270,000 clones, around 92% of them present only once. The recovered donors of Cohort 3 showed two negative PCRs, clearance, or symptom resolution. The source is an older woman who had recovered from COVID-19. Material: PBMCs or T cells enriched from blood (not recorded which).

CDR3 sequence (DNA): TGTGCCAGCAGTTCGCGACAGATTGATCAGCCCCAGCATTTT. Its protein is CASSSRQIDQPQHF. V is TRBV27 and J is TRBJ1-5; tentative D call: TRBD1 (5 bases). CDR1 is MNHEY and CDR2 is SMNVEV in the germline V gene (reference sequence). Trimming stripped 4 bases from V and 5 bases from J, with 12 bases between. CDR3 length equals 14 residues.